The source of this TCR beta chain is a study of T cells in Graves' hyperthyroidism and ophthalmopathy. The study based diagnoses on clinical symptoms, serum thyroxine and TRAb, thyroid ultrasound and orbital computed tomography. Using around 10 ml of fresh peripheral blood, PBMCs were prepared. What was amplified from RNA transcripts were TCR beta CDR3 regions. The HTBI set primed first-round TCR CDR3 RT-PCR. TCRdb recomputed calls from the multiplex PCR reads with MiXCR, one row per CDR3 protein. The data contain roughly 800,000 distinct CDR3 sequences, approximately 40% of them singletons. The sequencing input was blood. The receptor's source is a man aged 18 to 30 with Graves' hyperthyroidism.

CDR3 DNA: TGTGCCAGCAGATCTACCGGGAACGGGGAGCTGTTTTTT. Translating it yields CASRSTGNGELFF. V usage is TRBV7-6 and J usage is TRBJ2-2; D might be TRBD2 (5 bases). V was shortened by 6 bases and J by 7 bases, with 12 bases between the two germline ends. The CDR3 totals 13 residues. Germline V gene sequence: CDR1 SGHVS, CDR2 FNYEAQ.